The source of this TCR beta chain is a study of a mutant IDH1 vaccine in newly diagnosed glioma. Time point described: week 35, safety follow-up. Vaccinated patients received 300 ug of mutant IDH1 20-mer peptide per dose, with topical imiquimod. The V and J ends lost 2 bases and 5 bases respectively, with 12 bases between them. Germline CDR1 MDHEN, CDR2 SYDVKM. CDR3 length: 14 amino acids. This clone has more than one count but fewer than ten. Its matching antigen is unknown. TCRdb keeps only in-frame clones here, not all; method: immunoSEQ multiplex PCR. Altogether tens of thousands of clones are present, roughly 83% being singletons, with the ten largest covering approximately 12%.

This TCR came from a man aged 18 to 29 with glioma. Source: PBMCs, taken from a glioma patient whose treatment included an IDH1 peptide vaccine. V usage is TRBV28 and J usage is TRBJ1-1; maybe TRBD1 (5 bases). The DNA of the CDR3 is TGTGCCAGCAGTTTAGGGACCCGAGGAACTGAAGCTTTCTTT. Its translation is CASSLGTRGTEAFF.